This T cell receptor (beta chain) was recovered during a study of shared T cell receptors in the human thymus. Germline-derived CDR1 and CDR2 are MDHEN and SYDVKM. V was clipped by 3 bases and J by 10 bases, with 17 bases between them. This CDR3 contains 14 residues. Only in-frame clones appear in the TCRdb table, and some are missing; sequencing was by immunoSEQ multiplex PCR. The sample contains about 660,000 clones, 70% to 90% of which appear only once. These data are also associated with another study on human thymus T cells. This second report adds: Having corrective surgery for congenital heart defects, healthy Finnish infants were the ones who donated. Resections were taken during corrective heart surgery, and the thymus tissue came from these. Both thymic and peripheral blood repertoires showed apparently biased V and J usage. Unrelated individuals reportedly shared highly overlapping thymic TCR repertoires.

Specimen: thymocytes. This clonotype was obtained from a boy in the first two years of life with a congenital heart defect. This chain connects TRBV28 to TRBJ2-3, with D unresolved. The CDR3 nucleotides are TGTGCCAGCAGTTTCCCCCCTCTAGAGAAGGCGCAGTATTTT. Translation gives CASSFPPLEKAQYF.